This T cell receptor beta chain appears in the sequencing data of a study of cytomegalovirus exposure and HLA in healthy donors (TCRdb year 2017). For context, the study as a whole: According to an earlier analysis of a few hundred of the donors, 150 million to 200 million T cells yielded approximately 120 million unique TCR beta sequences and roughly 280 Gb of sequence data. An early release covering 500 to 750 HLA-typed donors comprised roughly 300 gigabases of sequencing data and 65 million to 100 million unique TCR sequences. The genetic ancestry cluster associated with self-reported Caucasian donors included 81% of the roughly 380 genotyped donors. The study aimed to test whether signatures of past pathogen exposure could be identified by cataloging public T cell receptors. The T cell repertoires of several hundred subjects were profiled by immunosequencing and related to cytomegalovirus serostatus. In addition to the first cohort of 666 subjects, a separate validation cohort of approximately 110 different subjects was used. To predict cytomegalovirus infection status, the study combined high-throughput TCR immunosequencing, statistical association of individual TCRs with disease status, and machine learning. A later analysis re-analyzed previously published TCR beta repertoires from approximately 700 donors and added high-resolution HLA genotyping to study TCR occurrence patterns. The later analysis used no new phenotypic data to find candidate immune exposures, relying instead on TCR beta sequences and their occurrence across donors. In an earlier analysis of around 540 of the donors, high-throughput TCR beta sequencing was used to judge whether each TCR beta V gene segment behaved as functional or pseudogenic. Alongside the repertoire data, information on donor age, sex, ethnicity and CMV serostatus was compiled. A later genetic analysis used genome-wide SNP genotypes for about 60% of the roughly 670 donors, treating that subset as a discovery cohort. All discovery cohort repertoires had been generated using a single sequencing platform. HLA typing included class I and class II loci at four-digit resolution. The number of typed donors differed by locus: about 629-630 for A, B, C, DRB1 and DQB1; 522 for DQA1; approximately 610 for DPA1; and roughly 490 for DPB1. Several DR-DQ haplotypes were handled as single units for association and clustering because linkage in the cohort was strong. Among under 450 genotyped donors of the cohort, an average of roughly 240,000 unique TCR beta nucleotide sequences were sequenced per donor, around 18% of them non-productive.

After removal of 2 bases from V and 2 bases from J, the junction retains 8 bases not matched to a gene. The cysteine opens and the phenylalanine closes a CDR3 of 16 amino acids. The read is trimmed to its CDR3 DNA, 48 bases read in frame from base 1. Sequences SGDLS (CDR1) and YYNGEE (CDR2) are obtained from the germline V gene. On the study overall, not on this receptor specifically: HLA typing was unavailable for some donors at each locus, so association tests used only the typed subset. Most TCR sequences were observed very rarely across donors, whereas some public TCRs were present in many individuals. Because counts were too low, roughly 17 rarely observed V segments, including chromosome 9 orphons, were left out of the earlier analysis of roughly 600 of the donors. Several of the top co-occurrence clusters appeared to be linked to parvovirus B19, influenza, CMV and Epstein-Barr virus, according to a later analysis. The cohort was sequenced for TCR beta chains only, and without alpha or paired-chain data the features that could be detected were limited. In an earlier analysis of more than 500 of the donors, most TCR beta V segments appeared in productive rearrangements about 87% or about 30% of the time, broadly matching IMGT annotations. Most CMV-associated TCR beta chains appeared to be HLA-restricted in a later analysis, and the HLA associations seemed to be driven largely by CMV exposure. A total of 150 or so TCR beta chains were listed by the study as associated with cytomegalovirus. At a false discovery rate of 0.05, a later analysis linked approximately 18,000 TCR beta sequences to specific HLA alleles. According to a later genetic analysis, donors in an Asian-associated ancestry cluster had fewer N-insertions in productive TCRs than the roughly 700-donor mean. Strong co-occurrence of HLA alleles, especially DR and DQ, made assigning TCR associations to individual alleles difficult. In a later analysis, HLA-associated TCR beta chains showed more clonal expansion and lower generation probabilities than non-associated chains that were equally common. A cluster of highly shared sequence variants was judged likely to be a technical artifact of the sequencing pipeline. A further reported finding was that TCR beta sequences accurately predicted the HLA-A and HLA-B alleles for most subjects in the first cohort. Cytomegalovirus status was reported to be diagnosed by the classifier with high specificity and sensitivity in both the original and validation cohorts. A few of the identified cytomegalovirus-associated TCR beta chains were confirmed in vitro to be specific for cytomegalovirus antigens. According to the authors, the approach could potentially be generalized to other disease states and immunological phenotypes. For the cohort, immune exposure information was limited to CMV serostatus. In a later analysis, the rate of TCR association differed among HLA loci, with DRB1 alleles having the most associated TCRs and HLA-C alleles having the fewest. Sequencing depth was assumed to be roughly uniform across donors in the presence/absence analyses, though that assumption may not hold. An association between a missense DCLRE1C variant and V-gene and J-gene trimming of TCR beta chains was found in a later genetic analysis and replicated in an independent cohort. Linkage disequilibrium might explain the correlated functional status among segregating V segments, but an unknown experimental factor could not be ruled out. Some IMGT-functional V segments, including TRBV6-2 and TRBV6-3, could not be told apart with the 87-base-pair reads, so those segments were excluded.

In total, approximately 690 healthy bone marrow donors made up the cohort. At the time of sampling, every cohort member was nominally healthy, though immune exposures that went unrecorded were likely present. The donor was CMV seronegative and belonged to the group of 352 seronegative cohort members. Each donor provided a peripheral blood sample, and peripheral blood mononuclear cells were used for TCR beta sequencing. Genomic DNA was extracted from the blood cell samples with the Qiagen DNeasy Blood Extraction Kit. Remarks on this clone: The antigen it binds to is not known. No base qualities exist here, and no much larger clone lies one base off it.

Library preparation employed the immunoSEQ multiplex PCR assay. A mixture of 60 forward primers for TCR Vbeta segments and 13 reverse primers for TCR Jbeta segments was used in the multiplex PCR. The CDR3 region of rearranged TCR beta genes was amplified from genomic DNA with a multiplex PCR assay. The Illumina HiSeq System was used to sequence the amplified TCR beta libraries as 87-base-pair reads. On the authors' methods: In a later analysis, some 80 million unique TCR beta chains were counted across the approximately 640 repertoires, and approximately 11 million of these chains were shared by at least two donors. Raw reads were error-corrected and collapsed into unique sequences by a nearest-neighbor algorithm in which closely related sequences were merged to remove PCR and sequencing errors. Alignment of CDR3 sequences to IMGT reference sequences was used to assign V, D and J gene segments. Each retained sequence needed at least a six-nucleotide match to both a V gene segment and a J gene segment. A rearrangement counted as productive if the CDR3 had no stop codons and remained in frame with V and J, and every other rearrangement counted as non-productive. CDR3 was defined by IMGT convention, running from the second conserved V-encoded cysteine to the conserved J-encoded phenylalanine. Sequences without an unambiguous match to a single V gene segment were excluded from the earlier analysis of about 630 of the donors. In an earlier analysis of a few hundred of the donors, V segments were called functional above 56.7% productive rearrangements and were called segregating when the between-donor standard deviation exceeded 5%. To diagnose cytomegalovirus status from the catalog of TCR beta chain sequences, a statistical classification framework was built. In a later analysis, TCR nucleotide sequences were compared against IMGT/GENE-DB human TR gene sequences so that V and J genes could be assigned. A later analysis assigned CDR3 sequences and most-parsimonious VDJ recombination scenarios with the TCRdist pipeline. In a later analysis, each TCR beta chain was defined by its CDR3 amino acid sequence together with its V-gene family, and reads lacking a unique V-gene family were excluded. To address suspected cross-contamination and a sequencing artifact, a later analysis removed a few hundred highly shared, low-generation-probability nucleotide sequences. In a later analysis, a clonal expansion index for each public chain was calculated from normalized within-repertoire ranks of inferred template counts. In a later analysis, generation probabilities were computed using a VDJ recombination model fitted to out-of-frame rearrangements, and the results were checked against IGoR. In a later analysis, TCR-TCR, TCR-HLA and TCR-CMV co-occurrence was scored with hypergeometric tests, and a repertoire-size bias correction was applied to TCR pairs. To estimate false discovery rates, a later analysis permuted the HLA or CMV assignments 20 times. A later analysis grouped co-occurring TCRs with DBSCAN, adding TCRdist sequence similarity when clustering within HLA-allele-positive subsets. Repertoires with fewer than 30,000 or more than 120,000 public chains were left out of co-occurrence clustering, as were a few repertoires with anomalous nucleotide sharing. The immuneACCESS repertoire file appears here via TCRdb, limited to in-frame rearrangements. These files lack a portion of the clones; in checked studies, under half of the deficit traces to unresolved V genes, and the cause of the others is not known. The V and J calls and clone size come from that table; D and trimming were worked out from the DNA. The sample includes fewer than 200,000 clones, with 76% observed a single time. Less than 0.9% of the sample comes from the top ten.

This TCR was recovered from a female donor in good health and CMV-seronegative. Sequencing was performed on PBMCs. The chain joins TRBV9 to TRBJ2-3, with 7 junctional bases fitting TRBD2. The CDR3 here reads CASSVGGTKTTDTQYF. The bases are TGTGCCAGCAGCGTGGGGGGGACCAAGACCACAGATACGCAGTATTTT.